This T cell receptor (beta chain) was sequenced for a study of CD8+CD57+ T cells in acquired aplastic anemia (dated by TCRdb to 2016 to 2019). Regarding the complete study: DNA extracted from sorted CD4+ and CD8+ cells had a mean of approximately 3.5 ug, with a range of roughly 0.18 to 27.4 ug. An average of approximately 10 million reads for CD4+ cells and 11 million to 13 million reads for CD8+ cells was obtained from healthy donor samples. Here is what the overall study found, with its caveats: No significant difference in CD8+ Simpson's diversity was found between patients and healthy controls (P=0.060). Although some 28 CD8+ CDR3 sequences were shared by patients and controls, these sequences appeared highly expressed in patients and within the immunodominant clones of patients.

Genomic DNA served as template for TCR beta VDJ combination and CDR3 sequence profiling. TCR repertoire sequencing was run on an Illumina HiSeq 2000. The original methods were these. TRBV/TRBJ rearrangement plots, CDR3 size and DJ length profiles, and Simpson's diversity index were used to evaluate the repertoires. Whichever DNA sequence was most abundant in the deep sequencing data was defined as the immunodominant clone. CDR3 amino acid sequences were screened for sharing across subjects and were compared with published repertoires and the VDJdb database. The public reads were run again by TCRdb, first through fastp at Q25 and then through MiXCR, and only productive beta chains were kept. Here each entry gathers all rows of one CDR3 protein and keeps the most common genes and DNA. For this entry, the V and J calls and clone size follow TCRdb and not the study's own pipeline. The sample table records about 400,000 distinct CDR3 sequences; roughly 64% of these occur just once. The ten largest clones capture 3% to 4.5% of the sample.

This clonotype was found many times. Its cognate antigen has yet to be identified. No much larger clone is present one base from it, and per-base qualities are unavailable. The study deep-sequenced TCR repertoires of sorted CD4+ and CD8+ blood T cells from severe aplastic anemia patients and healthy subjects. Ficoll-Paque density gradient centrifugation was used to isolate peripheral blood mononuclear cells. Before DNA extraction, CD4+ and CD8+ T cells were sorted by FACS or by magnetic beads. The sequenced material came from sorted CD4+, CD8+, or CD8+CD57+ T cells (not recorded which) from PBMCs. This clonotype was sampled from a human donor in good health, serving as a control.

The DNA sequence follows: TGCAGCGCAGGGGACAGCTTCAATCAGCCCCAGCATTTT. Translation gives CSAGDSFNQPQHF. The chain couples TRBV20-1 to TRBJ1-5; 7 junctional bases match TRBD1. From cysteine to phenylalanine, the CDR3 is 13 amino acids long. Solely the CDR3 DNA is kept, with 39 bases framed from the first base. In the germline V gene (reference sequence), CDR1 corresponds to DFQATT and CDR2 to SNEGSKA.